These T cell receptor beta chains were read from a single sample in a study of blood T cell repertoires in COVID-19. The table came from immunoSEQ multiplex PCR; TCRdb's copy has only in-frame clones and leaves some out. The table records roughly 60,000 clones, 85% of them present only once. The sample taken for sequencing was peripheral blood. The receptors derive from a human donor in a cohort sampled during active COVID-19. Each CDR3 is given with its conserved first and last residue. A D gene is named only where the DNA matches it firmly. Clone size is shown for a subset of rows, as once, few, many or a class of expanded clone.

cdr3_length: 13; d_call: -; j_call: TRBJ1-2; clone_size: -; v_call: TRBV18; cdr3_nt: TGTGCCAGCTCACCGAATGACTTATATGGCTACACCTTC; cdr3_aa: CASSPNDLYGYTF
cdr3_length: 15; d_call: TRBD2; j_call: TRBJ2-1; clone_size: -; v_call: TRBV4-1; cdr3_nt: TGCGCCAGCAGCCAAGGACTAGCGATCTACAATGAGCAGTTCTTC; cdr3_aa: CASSQGLAIYNEQFF
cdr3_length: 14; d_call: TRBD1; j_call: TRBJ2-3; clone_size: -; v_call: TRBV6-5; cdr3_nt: TGTGCCAGCAGCACCACAGGGGGCGCAGATACGCAGTATTTT; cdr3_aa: CASSTTGGADTQYF
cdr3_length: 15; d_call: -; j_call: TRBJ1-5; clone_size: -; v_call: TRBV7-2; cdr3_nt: TGTGCCAGCAGCTCCCCGCCAGGGGTGAACCAGCCCCAGCATTTT; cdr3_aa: CASSSPPGVNQPQHF
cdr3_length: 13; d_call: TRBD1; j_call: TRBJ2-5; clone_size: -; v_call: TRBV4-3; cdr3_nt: TGCGCCAGCAGCCGGACAGGGACAGAGACCCAGTACTTC; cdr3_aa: CASSRTGTETQYF
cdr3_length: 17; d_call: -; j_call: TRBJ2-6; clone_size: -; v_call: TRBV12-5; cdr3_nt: TGTGCTAGTGGTTTGCCTCAGGGGCTCTCTGGGGCCAACGTCCTGACTTTC; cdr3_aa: CASGLPQGLSGANVLTF
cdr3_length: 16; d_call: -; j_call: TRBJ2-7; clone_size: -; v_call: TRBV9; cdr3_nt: TGTGCCAGCAGCCCCCACCAATCGACTGGAACCTACGAGCAGTACTTC; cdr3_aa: CASSPHQSTGTYEQYF
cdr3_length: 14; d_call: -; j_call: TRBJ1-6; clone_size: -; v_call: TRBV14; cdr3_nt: TGTGCCAGCAGCCAGAGAACCTATAATTCACCCCTCCACTTT; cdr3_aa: CASSQRTYNSPLHF
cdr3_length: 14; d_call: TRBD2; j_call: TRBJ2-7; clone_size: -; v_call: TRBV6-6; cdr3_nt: TGTGCCAGCTGGGACAGCGGGGGGTTCTACGAGCAGTACTTC; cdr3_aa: CASWDSGGFYEQYF
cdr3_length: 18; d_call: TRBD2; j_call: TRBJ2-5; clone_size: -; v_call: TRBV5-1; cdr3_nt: TGCGCCAGCAGCCCTGGACTAGCGGGCTCCGGGGGGAGGGAGACCCAGTACTTC; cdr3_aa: CASSPGLAGSGGRETQYF
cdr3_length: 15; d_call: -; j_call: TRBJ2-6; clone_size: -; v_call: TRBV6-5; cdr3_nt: TGTGCCGTCTCCCGTGAGGGTTCCGGGGCCAACGTCCTGACTTTC; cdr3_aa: CAVSREGSGANVLTF
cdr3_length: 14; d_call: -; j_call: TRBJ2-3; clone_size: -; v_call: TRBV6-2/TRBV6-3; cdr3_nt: TGTGCCAGCAGTTCCGGGGGATTAAGGGATACGCAGTATTTT; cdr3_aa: CASSSGGLRDTQYF
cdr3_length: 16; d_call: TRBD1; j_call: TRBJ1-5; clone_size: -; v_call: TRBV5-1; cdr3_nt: TGCGCCAGCAGGGTCTCACCGACAGGGGGCGGCCAGCCCCAGCATTTT; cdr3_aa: CASRVSPTGGGQPQHF
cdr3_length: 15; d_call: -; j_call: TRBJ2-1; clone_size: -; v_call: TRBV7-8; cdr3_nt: TGTGCCAGCAGCTTAGTTGGGAGGACCTACAATGAGCAGTTCTTC; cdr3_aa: CASSLVGRTYNEQFF
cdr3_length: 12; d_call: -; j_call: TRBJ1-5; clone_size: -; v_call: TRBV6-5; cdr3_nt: TGTGCCAGCAGGTTAGGGGAACAGCCCCAGCATTTT; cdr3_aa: CASRLGEQPQHF
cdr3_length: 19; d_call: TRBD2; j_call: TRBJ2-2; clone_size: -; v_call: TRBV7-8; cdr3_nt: TGTGCCAGCAGCTCATACACGACTAGCGGGGGGGCCTCCACCGGGGAGCTGTTTTTT; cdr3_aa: CASSSYTTSGGASTGELFF
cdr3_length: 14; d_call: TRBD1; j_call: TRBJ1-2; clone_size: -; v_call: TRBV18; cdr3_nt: TGTGCCAGCTCACCCTGGGACAGGGGCGATGGCTACACCTTC; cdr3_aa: CASSPWDRGDGYTF
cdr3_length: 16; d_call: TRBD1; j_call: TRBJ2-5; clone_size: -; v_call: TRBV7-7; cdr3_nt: TGTGCCAGCAGCTTAGTAGGGACAGGGGGCCAAGAGACCCAGTACTTC; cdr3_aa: CASSLVGTGGQETQYF
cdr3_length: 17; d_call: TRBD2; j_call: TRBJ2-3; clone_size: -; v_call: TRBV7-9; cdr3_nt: TGTGCCAGCAGCTTCCCAGAGACTAGCGGGGGTCCAGATACGCAGTATTTT; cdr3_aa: CASSFPETSGGPDTQYF
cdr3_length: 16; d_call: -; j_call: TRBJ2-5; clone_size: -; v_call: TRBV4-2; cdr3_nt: TGTGCCAGCAGCCAAGAGCGAGGTAGCGGCCAAGAGACCCAGTACTTC; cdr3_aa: CASSQERGSGQETQYF
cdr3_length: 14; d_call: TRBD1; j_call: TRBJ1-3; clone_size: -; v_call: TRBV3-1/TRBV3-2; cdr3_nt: TGTGCCAGCAGCCAGGGGACAGGGGGGGACACCATATATTTT; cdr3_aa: CASSQGTGGDTIYF
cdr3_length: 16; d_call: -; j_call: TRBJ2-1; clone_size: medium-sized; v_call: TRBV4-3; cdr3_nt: TGCGCCAGCAGCCAAGAAGGCTGGAGCCCCTACAATGAGCAGTTCTTC; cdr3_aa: CASSQEGWSPYNEQFF
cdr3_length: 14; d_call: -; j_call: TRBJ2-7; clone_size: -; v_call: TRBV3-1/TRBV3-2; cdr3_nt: TGTGCCAGCAGCCGCCAAGGGGACACCTACGAGCAGTACTTC; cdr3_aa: CASSRQGDTYEQYF
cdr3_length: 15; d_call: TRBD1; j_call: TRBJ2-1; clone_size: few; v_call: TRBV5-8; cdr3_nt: TGTGCCAGCAGCTGGCCGGGACAGGGTACCAATGAGCAGTTCTTC; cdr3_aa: CASSWPGQGTNEQFF
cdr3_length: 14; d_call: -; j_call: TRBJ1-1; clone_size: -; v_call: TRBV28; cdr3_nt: TGTGCCAGCAGTACACTCACCCGGAGGACTGAAGCTTTCTTT; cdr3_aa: CASSTLTRRTEAFF
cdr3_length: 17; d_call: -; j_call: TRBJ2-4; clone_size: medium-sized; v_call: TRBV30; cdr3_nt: TGTGCCTGGAGTCCCCGGGTGTGGCGGGGAGCCAAAAACATTCAGTACTTC; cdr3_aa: CAWSPRVWRGAKNIQYF
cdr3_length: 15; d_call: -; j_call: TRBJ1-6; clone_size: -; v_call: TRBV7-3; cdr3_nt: TGTGCCAGCAGCTTAATAGGTGGTAGCAATTCACCCCTCCACTTT; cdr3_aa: CASSLIGGSNSPLHF
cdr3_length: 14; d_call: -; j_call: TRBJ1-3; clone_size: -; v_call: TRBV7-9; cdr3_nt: TGTGCCAGCAGCTTATCCACCGGGGGAAACACCATATATTTT; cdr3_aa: CASSLSTGGNTIYF
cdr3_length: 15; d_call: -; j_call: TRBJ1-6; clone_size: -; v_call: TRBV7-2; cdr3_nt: TGTGCCAGCAGCTTAGCGGGAGAGGGTAATTCACCCCTCCACTTT; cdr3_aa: CASSLAGEGNSPLHF
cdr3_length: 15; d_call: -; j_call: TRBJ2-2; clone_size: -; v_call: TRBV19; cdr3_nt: TGTGCCAGTAGTATAGGGGGGACATTCGCCGGGGAGCTGTTTTTT; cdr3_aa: CASSIGGTFAGELFF
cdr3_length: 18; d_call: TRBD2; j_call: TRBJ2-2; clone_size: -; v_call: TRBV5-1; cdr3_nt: TGCGCCAGCAGCTGGGTTAGCGGGGGGGCCGCGAACACCGGGGAGCTGTTTTTT; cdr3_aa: CASSWVSGGAANTGELFF
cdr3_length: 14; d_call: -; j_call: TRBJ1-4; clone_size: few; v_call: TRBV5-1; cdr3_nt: TGCGCCAGCAGCTTGGGGGGGCCAGATGAAAAACTGTTTTTT; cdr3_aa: CASSLGGPDEKLFF
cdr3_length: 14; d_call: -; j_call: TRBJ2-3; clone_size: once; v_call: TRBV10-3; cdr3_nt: TGTGCCATCACGGGGACACCTAGCACAGATACGCAGTATTTT; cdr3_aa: CAITGTPSTDTQYF
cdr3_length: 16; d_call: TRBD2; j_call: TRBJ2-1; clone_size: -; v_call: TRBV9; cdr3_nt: TGTGCCAGCAGCTCGGGACTAGCGGGGGGCTACAATGAGCAGTTCTTC; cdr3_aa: CASSSGLAGGYNEQFF
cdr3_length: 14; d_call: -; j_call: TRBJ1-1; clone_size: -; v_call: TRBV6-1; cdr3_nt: TGTGCCAGCAGTGAAACTGGGGCGGACACTGAAGCTTTCTTT; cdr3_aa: CASSETGADTEAFF
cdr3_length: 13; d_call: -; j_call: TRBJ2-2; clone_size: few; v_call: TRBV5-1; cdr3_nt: TGCGCCAGCAGCTTCGGACAGCCAGGGGAGCTGTTTTTT; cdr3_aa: CASSFGQPGELFF
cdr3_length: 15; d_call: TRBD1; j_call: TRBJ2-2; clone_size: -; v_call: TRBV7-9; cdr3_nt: TGTGCCAGCACCACCCTACAGGGGCCGACCGGGGAGCTGTTTTTT; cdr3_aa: CASTTLQGPTGELFF
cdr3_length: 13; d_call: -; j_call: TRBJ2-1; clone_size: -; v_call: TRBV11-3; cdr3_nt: TGTGCCAGCACCCCTAGGAGTGACAATGAGCAGTTCTTC; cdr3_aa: CASTPRSDNEQFF
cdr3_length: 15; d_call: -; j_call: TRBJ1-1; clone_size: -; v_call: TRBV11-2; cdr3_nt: TGTGCCAGCAGCCCCCCCCGGGGGGGGAACACTGAAGCTTTCTTT; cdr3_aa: CASSPPRGGNTEAFF
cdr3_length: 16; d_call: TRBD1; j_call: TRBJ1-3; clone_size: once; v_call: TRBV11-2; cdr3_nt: TGTGCCAGCAGCTTAGGAACGGACAGGGGAGGAAACACCATATATTTT; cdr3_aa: CASSLGTDRGGNTIYF